These T cell receptor beta chains were read from a single sample in a study of cytomegalovirus exposure and HLA in healthy donors. Clones were sequenced by immunoSEQ multiplex PCR, and TCRdb holds only the in-frame ones, with some missing. The sample consists of roughly 50,000 clones, roughly 85% of them appearing once. The material sequenced was PBMCs. These TCRs come from a woman aged 18-30 years in good health and CMV-seronegative. Both conserved end residues are part of each CDR3. Fields, in order: clone size, CDR3 length, J gene, D gene, V gene, CDR3 DNA, CDR3 protein. D genes are given only for firm matches. Clone size is shown for a subset of rows, as once, few, many or a class of expanded clone.

>-|16|TRBJ1-6|TRBD1|TRBV6-4
TGTGCCAGCAGTGACTCTAGGGACAGGGTGAACTCACCCCTCCACTTT
CASSDSRDRVNSPLHF
>-|15|TRBJ2-1|-|TRBV27
TGTGCCAGCAGTTTCCGGCGGGTAGGTGCCAATGAGCAGTTCTTC
CASSFRRVGANEQFF
>-|15|TRBJ2-3|-|TRBV28
TGTGCCAGCACCACCTCGTCGGGGAACGCAGATACGCAGTATTTT
CASTTSSGNADTQYF
>few|11|TRBJ2-1|-|TRBV28
TGTGCCAGCAGTTTCCGCAATGAGCAGTTCTTC
CASSFRNEQFF
>once|12|TRBJ1-2|TRBD1|TRBV12-5
TGTGCTAGTGGTGGGGACAGATATGGCTACACCTTC
CASGGDRYGYTF
>-|16|TRBJ2-3|-|TRBV11-3
TGTGCCAGCAGCTTAGAGCAGGGTCCTAGCACAGATACGCAGTATTTT
CASSLEQGPSTDTQYF
>-|20|TRBJ2-1|-|TRBV27
TGTGCCAGCGCCCTTAGGAGGGGCTCTGGCTCCCTGGGGGGGCTGCATGAGCAGTTCTTC
CASALRRGSGSLGGLHEQFF
>-|14|TRBJ1-1|TRBD1|TRBV11-2
TGTGCCAGCAGCTCTCGACAGGGCAACACTGAAGCTTTCTTT
CASSSRQGNTEAFF
>-|15|TRBJ2-7|-|TRBV11-2
TGTGCCAGCAGCCCCTTTGGGGGGGGCGTCGACGAGCAGTACTTC
CASSPFGGGVDEQYF
>-|15|TRBJ1-6|-|TRBV4-2
TGTGCCAGCAGCCCGGGGGGAGGGGATAATTCACCCCTCCACTTT
CASSPGGGDNSPLHF
>-|13|TRBJ2-3|-|TRBV27
TGTGCCAGCAGGGGGACTAGCACAGATACGCAGTATTTT
CASRGTSTDTQYF
>-|13|TRBJ1-1|-|TRBV9
TGTGCCAGCAGCGTACCAGGGAACACTGAAGCTTTCTTT
CASSVPGNTEAFF
>-|14|TRBJ1-1|-|TRBV21-1
TGTGCCAGCATCGAAGGGGGAGTGGGCACTGAAGCTTTCTTT
CASIEGGVGTEAFF
>-|16|TRBJ2-3|TRBD2|TRBV5-1
TGCGCCAGCGCTTGGGGACTAGCGGGTCTCACAGATACGCAGTATTTT
CASAWGLAGLTDTQYF
>-|15|TRBJ2-3|TRBD1|TRBV11-2
TGTGCCAGCAGCCGCCGACAGGGAATCTCGGATACGCAGTATTTT
CASSRRQGISDTQYF
>-|14|TRBJ2-7|TRBD2|TRBV2
TGTGCCAGCAGTGATAGCGGGGTTTACTACGAGCAGTACTTC
CASSDSGVYYEQYF
>once|15|TRBJ2-7|TRBD2|TRBV6-6
TGTGCCAGCAGTCCCGGGGGGTCCTACCCTTACGAGCAGTACTTC
CASSPGGSYPYEQYF
>few|14|TRBJ2-7|-|TRBV12-1
TGTGCCAGCAGCGCTTTGGGACTTTCCTACGAGCAGTACTTC
CASSALGLSYEQYF
>-|13|TRBJ2-7|-|TRBV25-1
TGTGCCAGCAGTGAAGGGCTAACCTACGAGCAGTACTTC
CASSEGLTYEQYF
>-|14|TRBJ2-3|TRBD2|TRBV19
TGTGCCAGTGCCCCGACTAGCGGGATAAATACGCAGTATTTT
CASAPTSGINTQYF
>-|20|TRBJ2-3|TRBD2|TRBV9
TGTGCCAGCAGCGTAACGAGGAACGGACTAGCGGGAGATATAACAGATACGCAGTATTTT
CASSVTRNGLAGDITDTQYF
>-|18|TRBJ2-7|TRBD2|TRBV28
TGTGCCAGCCGGCTATGGGGGGGTTTTGAGCAGGGTTCCTACGAGCAGTACTTC
CASRLWGGFEQGSYEQYF
>-|17|TRBJ2-1|TRBD1|TRBV7-2
TGTGCCAGCAGCCAATACGGTGGACAGGGGGCTTACAATGAGCAGTTCTTC
CASSQYGGQGAYNEQFF
>-|15|TRBJ1-2|TRBD1|TRBV2
TGTGCCAGCAAGTCCGGGACAGGGTTGAACTATGGCTACACCTTC
CASKSGTGLNYGYTF
>few|17|TRBJ2-3|TRBD2|TRBV4-2
TGTGCCAGCAGCCAAGTAGGGGGACTAGCGGGGGCAGATACGCAGTATTTT
CASSQVGGLAGADTQYF
>-|14|TRBJ2-3|-|TRBV2
TGTGCCAGCAGGCCATCGGAGGTAGCAGATACGCAGTATTTT
CASRPSEVADTQYF
>few|14|TRBJ2-7|TRBD2|TRBV6-5
TGTGCCAGCAGTCAGACTAGCGGGGCCTACGAGCAGTACTTC
CASSQTSGAYEQYF
>-|14|TRBJ2-1|TRBD1|TRBV7-9
TGTGCCAGCAGATCGGGACAGGCATACAATGAGCAGTTCTTC
CASRSGQAYNEQFF
>once|14|TRBJ2-5|TRBD1|TRBV15
TGTGCCACCAACACGGGACAGCTACAAGAGACCCAGTACTTC
CATNTGQLQETQYF
>-|14|TRBJ2-7|-|TRBV4-2
TGTGCCAGCAGCCAAGGAGGGCAGAGCTACGAGCAGTACTTC
CASSQGGQSYEQYF
>-|16|TRBJ2-5|TRBD2|TRBV15
TGTGCCACCAGCAGTCCCGGGACTAGCGCTCAAGAGACCCAGTACTTC
CATSSPGTSAQETQYF
>-|16|TRBJ2-3|TRBD2|TRBV30
TGTGCCTGGAGTATAGGACTAGCGGGAGGAGGAGATACGCAGTATTTT
CAWSIGLAGGGDTQYF
>-|16|TRBJ2-5|TRBD2|TRBV7-8
TGTGCCAGCAGCCCGTACAGAGCGGGGACGGGCGAGACCCAGTACTTC
CASSPYRAGTGETQYF
>-|15|TRBJ2-5|TRBD2|TRBV2
TGTGCCAGCAGTGAGGTGGAGCGGGAGACTGAGACCCAGTACTTC
CASSEVERETETQYF
>once|14|TRBJ2-5|-|TRBV5-1
TGCGCCAGCAGCCCGATAAGGGGGAGAGAGACCCAGTACTTC
CASSPIRGRETQYF
>-|15|TRBJ1-5|TRBD1|TRBV7-9
TGTGCCAGCAGCTTAGGAACAGGGGGCTATCAGCCCCAGCATTTT
CASSLGTGGYQPQHF
>-|12|TRBJ2-1|-|TRBV11-2
TGTGCCAGCAGCTTAGTTCGGAATGAGCAGTTCTTC
CASSLVRNEQFF
>-|16|TRBJ2-7|TRBD2|TRBV4-2
TGTGCCAGCAGCCAAGGGCTAGCGGGAGAGGGCTACGAGCAGTACTTC
CASSQGLAGEGYEQYF
>-|16|TRBJ1-2|TRBD1|TRBV11-2
TGTGCCAGCAGCTTAGCTCCGGGACAGGGTTTATATGGCTACACCTTC
CASSLAPGQGLYGYTF
>-|15|TRBJ2-7|TRBD2|TRBV9
TGTGCCAGCAGCCTAAATCCGGGACTAGCCCACGAGCAGTACTTC
CASSLNPGLAHEQYF
>-|14|TRBJ2-7|TRBD1|TRBV28
TGTGCCAGCAGCCGGACAGGACCCATATACGAGCAGTACTTC
CASSRTGPIYEQYF
>-|12|TRBJ2-1|-|TRBV28
TGTGCCAGCAGTCTGGACTTCAATGAGCAGTTCTTC
CASSLDFNEQFF
>-|14|TRBJ1-5|-|TRBV9
TGTGCCAGCAGCGCAGCGGCCGACAATCAGCCCCAGCATTTT
CASSAAADNQPQHF
>-|15|TRBJ2-3|TRBD1|TRBV6-1
TGTGCCAGCAGTGAACGGGACAGGGAATTTCCTACGCAGTATTTT
CASSERDREFPTQYF
>-|14|TRBJ1-5|-|TRBV28
TGTGCCAGCAGTTTAGCGCAGGGCAATCAGCCCCAGCATTTT
CASSLAQGNQPQHF
>-|15|TRBJ2-3|TRBD1|TRBV15
TGTGCCACCAGCTTGCGGACAGGGGTCACAGATACGCAGTATTTT
CATSLRTGVTDTQYF
>-|13|TRBJ2-7|-|TRBV28
TGTGCCAGCAGCACCGGGAGCCTCTACGAGCAGTACTTC
CASSTGSLYEQYF
>-|13|TRBJ2-7|-|TRBV19
TGTGCCAGTAGTATAAACGCAGCCTACGAGCAGTACTTC
CASSINAAYEQYF
>-|15|TRBJ1-2|TRBD1|TRBV27
TGTGCCAGCAGCCCCGGGACAGGGGGTGGGTATGGCTACACCTTC
CASSPGTGGGYGYTF
>-|16|TRBJ2-1|TRBD2|TRBV4-2
TGTGCCAGCAGCCAAGATCCTAGCGGGGTATACAATGAGCAGTTCTTC
CASSQDPSGVYNEQFF
>-|15|TRBJ2-2|TRBD2|TRBV4-2
TGTGCCAGCAGCCTAGCGGGAGAGGGAACCGGGGAGCTGTTTTTT
CASSLAGEGTGELFF
>-|14|TRBJ2-5|-|TRBV10-1
TGCGCCAGCAGCACAGGGAGCCTGGGAGAGACCCAGTACTTC
CASSTGSLGETQYF